The 27 T cell receptor beta chains in this list originate from one sample, sequenced in a study of control samples from healthy donors and cancer patients. Method: immunoSEQ multiplex PCR; TCRdb's copy keeps in-frame clones and lacks some. The sample records approximately 160,000 clones, more than 90% being singletons. The sequencing sample was made of blood. The receptors derive from a woman between 40 and 55 years old in good health.

The chain has TRBV29-1 and TRBJ1-1; no clear D gene. Germline V gene data show CDR1 as SQVTM and CDR2 as ANQGSEA. With 6 bases removed from V and 5 bases from J, the gap between germline ends came to 7 bases. CDR3 length equals 10 residues. The CDR3 nucleotides read TGCAGCGTCCCGGGAACTGAAGCTTTCTTT. It is translated as CSVPGTEAFF.

For the CDR3, the DNA is TGTGCCATCAGTGGTGTGGGGGTTATTACAGATACGCAGTATTTT. Amino acids: CAISGVGVITDTQYF. The V call is TRBV10-3, the J call TRBJ2-3; possibly TRBD1 or TRBD2 for D (5 bases each). Germline CDR1 reads ENHRY; CDR2 reads SYGVKD. The CDR3 is 15 residues long. Trimming cost V 4 bases and J 3 bases, with 14 bases left between them.

The chain uses TRBV6-5 and TRBJ2-7; maybe TRBD2 (5 bases). The ends were cut back, 5 bases at V and 7 bases at J, with 9 bases in the middle. This CDR3 is built from 11 residues. In germline, CDR1 is MNHEY, CDR2 SVGAGI. The chain's CDR3 is CASSRREEQYF. As DNA, the CDR3 is TGTGCCAGCAGTCGAAGGGAGGAGCAGTACTTC.

The chain has TRBV7-9 and TRBJ2-1; 7 bases are a match to TRBD1. The junction had 14 bases not matched to a gene; V was cut back by 5 bases and J by 10 bases. Per germline, CDR1 SEHNR and CDR2 FQNEAQ (reference sequence). CDR3 length: 15 amino acids. The CDR3 spells CASSHRDSYTREQFF. CDR3 bases: TGTGCCAGCAGCCATCGGGACAGTTATACAAGGGAGCAGTTCTTC. Drawing the rest from reference TRBV7-9 and TRBJ2-1, the complete variable domain is DTGVSQNPRHKITKRGQNVTFRCDPISEHNRLYWYRQTLGQGPEFLTYFQNEAQLEKSRLLSDRFSAERPKGSFSTLEIQRTEQGDSAMYLCASSHRDSYTREQFFGPGTRLTVL.

The chain is built from TRBV19 and TRBJ2-7; 7 bases agree with TRBD2. This CDR3 region has 14 residues. V shed 5 bases and J 2 bases; nucleotides not matched to a gene: 6. Per the germline V gene, CDR1 is LNHDA and CDR2 is SQIVND (reference sequence). The CDR3 loop reads CASSRGGLTYEQYF. The CDR3 DNA follows: TGTGCCAGTAGTCGCGGGGGTCTTACCTACGAGCAGTACTTC.

The sample holds one count of this clone. The chain combines TRBV3-1 (or the pseudogene TRBV3-2) with TRBJ1-2, with 8 positions matching TRBD1. The V segment lost 4 bases and the J segment 2 bases; nucleotides outside the gene matches: 3. There are 14 residues in the CDR3. Per the germline V gene, CDR1 is LGHDT and CDR2 is YNNKEL (reference sequence). CDR3 protein: CASSRPGGNYGYTF. The CDR3 bases are TGTGCCAGCAGCCGCCCAGGGGGCAACTATGGCTACACCTTC.

CDR3 region: CASSQGAGARYGYTF. CDR3 in DNA: TGTGCCAGCAGCCAGGGGGCAGGGGCTCGCTATGGCTACACCTTC. The rearrangement joins TRBV9 to TRBJ1-2; 8 positions match TRBD1. The CDR3 extends over 15 amino acids. The V and J ends lost 4 bases and 4 bases, in that order; junction bases with no gene match: 9. Germline CDR1 reads SGDLS; CDR2 reads YYNGEE. The full variable domain, with the rest looked up from reference TRBV9 and TRBJ1-2, is DSGVTQTPKHLITATGQRVTLRCSPRSGDLSVYWYQQSLDQGLQFLIQYYNGEERAKGNILERFSAQQFPDLHSELNLSSLELGDSALYFCASSQGAGARYGYTFGSGTRLTVV.

J is TRBJ1-4 and V is TRBV28, with D maybe TRBD1 (6 bases). This CDR3 has 14 residues. The germline V and J ends were trimmed by 6 bases and 4 bases, with 12 bases remaining between them. Germline CDR1 MDHEN, CDR2 SYDVKM. CDR3 protein: CASSGGGYNEKLFF. The CDR3 DNA is TGTGCCAGCAGCGGAGGGGGTTATAATGAAAAACTGTTTTTT. Together with reference TRBV28 and TRBJ1-4, the CDR3 gives the full variable domain: DVKVTQSSRYLVKRTGEKVFLECVQDMDHENMFWYRQDPGLGLRLIYFSYDVKMKEKGDIPEGYSVSREKKERFSLILESASTNQTSMYLCASSGGGYNEKLFFGSGTQLSVL.

The chain employs TRBV6-6 and TRBJ2-5; no clear D gene. In germline, CDR1 is MNHNY, CDR2 SVGAGI (reference sequence). The CDR3 is made up of 13 amino acids. Trimming shortened V by 2 bases and J by 5 bases, and 9 bases separated the two germline ends. The DNA for the CDR3 is TGTGCCAGCAGTTACAGGGTTAGGGAGACCCAGTACTTC. As protein: CASSYRVRETQYF.

The genes are TRBV6-2 or TRBV6-3 and TRBJ2-2; D unresolved. The CDR3 consists of 11 residues. V was cut by 3 bases and J by 8 bases, with 4 bases left in between. The germline V gene has CDR1 MNHEY and CDR2 SVGEGT. The CDR3 reads CASSYGGELFF. The CDR3 DNA follows: TGTGCCAGCAGTTATGGGGGGGAGCTGTTTTTT.

In its sample, this clone was seen a few times. The genes are TRBV19 and TRBJ2-3; weak D call: TRBD1 (6 bases). The V and J ends lost 5 bases and 6 bases respectively, with 12 bases between them. Looked up from germline, CDR1 is LNHDA and CDR2 is SQIVND (reference sequence). This CDR3 comprises 13 residues. The CDR3 here is CASSPAGADTQYF. As DNA, the CDR3 is TGTGCCAGTAGTCCCGCAGGGGCCGATACGCAGTATTTT.

This clone was recorded only once. The chain combines TRBV18 with TRBJ2-5; no clear D. From germline, CDR1 is KGHSH and CDR2 LQKENI. Trimming removed 4 bases at V and 2 bases at J, with 8 bases between. There are 13 residues in the CDR3. For the CDR3, the DNA is TGTGCCAGCTCACGGGCAGAACAAGAGACCCAGTACTTC. Its translation is CASSRAEQETQYF.

The genes are TRBV5-1 and TRBJ1-2; 7 positions agree with TRBD1. There are 14 residues in the CDR3. CDR1 and CDR2 from the germline V gene are SGHRS and YFSETQ. Trimming removed 7 bases from V and 4 bases from J; junction bases left unmatched: 10. The CDR3 nucleotides read TGCGCCAGCGCAAATCCCGGGACAGTCTATGGCTACACCTTC. Amino acid sequence: CASANPGTVYGYTF.

The V call is TRBV6-6, the J call TRBJ2-4; D is undetermined. V shed 2 bases and J shed 8 bases, with 7 bases lying between them. The CDR3 is 12 residues long. The germline CDR1 and CDR2 sequences are MNHNY and SVGAGI (reference sequence). DNA for the CDR3: TGTGCCAGCAGTTACACCGAGGACATTCAGTACTTC. It yields the protein CASSYTEDIQYF.

The V call is TRBV27, the J call TRBJ1-1, with D perhaps TRBD1 (5 bases). CDR1 MNHEY and CDR2 SMNVEV come from the germline V gene (reference sequence). Trimming took 2 bases from V and 4 from J, leaving 8 bases between them. The CDR3 extends over 13 amino acids. Written as DNA, the CDR3 is TGTGCCAGCAGTTTAATGGGGGGCACTGAAGCTTTCTTT. This gives the protein CASSLMGGTEAFF.

In this sample, this clone turned up once. V gene TRBV27 combines with J gene TRBJ1-1, with D maybe TRBD1 (6 bases). V was pared by 3 bases and J by 1 base, with 15 bases between. The length of the CDR3 is 16 residues. Germline V gene lookup returns CDR1 MNHEY and CDR2 SMNVEV (reference sequence). The CDR3 bases are TGTGCCAGCAGTTTGGGGGGGCAGGGAAGGAACACTGAAGCTTTCTTT. Protein: CASSLGGQGRNTEAFF.

The V gene is TRBV27, the J gene TRBJ1-5; 9 bases map to TRBD1. CDR1 and CDR2 from the germline V gene are MNHEY and SMNVEV (reference sequence). The CDR3 has 15 residues. Trimming cost V 5 bases and J 2 bases; bases outside gene matches: 4. The CDR3 region is CASSGGQGRNQPQHF. The CDR3 DNA reads as TGTGCCAGCAGTGGGGGACAGGGTCGCAATCAGCCCCAGCATTTT.

The chain carries TRBV29-1 and TRBJ2-6; D unclear. CDR3 size: 15 residues. Trimming pared 0 bases from V and 1 base from J, leaving 7 bases between. Germline V gene lookup returns CDR1 SQVTM and CDR2 ANQGSEA. This CDR3 is CSVEDRRSGANVLTF. The CDR3 DNA is TGCAGCGTTGAAGACCGCAGGTCTGGGGCCAACGTCCTGACTTTC.

V is TRBV10-3 and J is TRBJ1-2, with unresolved D. Germline V CDR1 and CDR2: ENHRY, SYGVKD. Trimming left V 0 bases short and J 3 bases short, with 8 bases between. The CDR3 consists of 14 residues. CDR3 in amino acids: CAISESTFYYGYTF. The DNA of the CDR3 is TGTGCCATCAGTGAGTCGACTTTCTACTATGGCTACACCTTC.

The V and J genes are TRBV4-2 and TRBJ2-2; 8 positions agree with TRBD2. V was pared by 4 bases and J by 6 bases, with 16 bases of the junction left unmatched. Germline CDR1 LGHNA, CDR2 YNFKEQ. The CDR3 totals 18 residues. DNA of the CDR3: TGTGCCAGCAGCCCCACTGAGCGGGGGACTTTTAACGCCGGGGAGCTGTTTTTT. Amino acids: CASSPTERGTFNAGELFF.

The rearrangement joins TRBV29-1 to TRBJ1-1; a possible D gene is TRBD1 (5 bases). V was pared by 4 bases and J by 8 bases, with 14 bases between. The CDR3 loop spans 12 amino acids. Per the germline V gene, CDR1 is SQVTM and CDR2 is ANQGSEA. The CDR3 region is CSVVVLGGEAFF. The CDR3 coding sequence is TGCAGCGTTGTTGTCCTTGGGGGGGAAGCTTTCTTT.

The rearrangement joins TRBV7-9 to TRBJ2-7; D is ambiguous. The germline CDR1 and CDR2 sequences are SEHNR and FQNEAQ (reference sequence). This CDR3 comprises 12 residues. V lost 0 bases and J 2 bases, leaving 2 bases between the germline ends. CDR3 sequence (DNA): TGTGCCAGCAGCTTAGCCCCCTACGAGCAGTACTTC. Residues: CASSLAPYEQYF. Full variable domain (outside the CDR3, taken from reference TRBV7-9 and TRBJ2-7): DTGVSQNPRHKITKRGQNVTFRCDPISEHNRLYWYRQTLGQGPEFLTYFQNEAQLEKSRLLSDRFSAERPKGSFSTLEIQRTEQGDSAMYLCASSLAPYEQYFGPGTRLTVT.

The chain is built from TRBV18 and TRBJ2-7; D is possibly TRBD1 (7 bases). Trimming shortened V by 1 base and J by 2 bases, and 12 bases separated the two germline ends. Per the germline V gene, CDR1 is KGHSH and CDR2 is LQKENI. The CDR3 extends over 15 amino acids. The CDR3 DNA is TGTGCCAGCTCACCACTGGGACAGCGGGCCTACGAGCAGTACTTC. This translates into CASSPLGQRAYEQYF.

CDR3 coding DNA: TGTGCCAGCAGCCCCAGGGGGGGATCCTATGGCTACACCTTC. Amino acid sequence: CASSPRGGSYGYTF. V gene TRBV6-5 combines with J gene TRBJ1-2; the match to TRBD1 covers 7 bases. This CDR3 is built from 14 residues. V dropped 6 bases and J dropped 4; count of bases not matched to a gene: 8. CDR1 is MNHEY and CDR2 is SVGAGI in the germline V gene.

The chain recombines TRBV5-1 with TRBJ1-3; a weak D match, TRBD1 (6 bases). CDR1 SGHRS and CDR2 YFSETQ come from the germline V gene. Trimming removed 0 bases from V and 4 bases from J, with 20 bases in between. CDR3 size: 18 residues. CDR3 sequence (DNA): TGCGCCAGCAGCTTGGCCCCTTATTCAGGGGCGCCCGGAAACACCATATATTTT. It codes for CASSLAPYSGAPGNTIYF.

The genes are TRBV5-5 and TRBJ1-1, with D perhaps matching TRBD1 (6 bases). The CDR3 loop spans 14 amino acids. The V gene lost 0 bases and the J gene lost 3 bases, with 9 bases spanning the gap. From germline, CDR1 is SGHKS and CDR2 YYEKEE (reference sequence). CDR3 sequence: CASSLEGEYTEAFF. Here the CDR3 DNA reads TGTGCCAGCAGCTTGGAGGGGGAGTACACTGAAGCTTTCTTT.

This clone was observed a single time. The chain links TRBV6-4 to TRBJ2-1; the match to TRBD2 covers 11 bases. Germline trimming cut 5 bases from V and 5 bases from J; bases unmatched to any gene: 8. The CDR3 has 16 amino acids. Germline V gene sequence: CDR1 MRHNA, CDR2 SNTAGT. The CDR3 sequence: CASSRTSGPQNNEQFF. CDR3 nucleotides: TGTGCCAGCAGTCGGACTAGCGGGCCACAAAACAATGAGCAGTTCTTC.